This TCR beta chain was sequenced for a study of CD8 T cells in ankylosing spondylitis. Regarding the study as a whole: Within peripheral blood, clones linked to disease were CD8+ and relatively rare. Reportedly, disease-linked clones are significantly enriched in ankylosing spondylitis patients' matched synovial fluid.

As for this clonotype: Its antigen is unknown.

Per germline, CDR1 DFQATT and CDR2 SNEGSKA (reference sequence). This CDR3 comprises 14 residues. V was shortened by 7 bases and J by 1 base, with 16 bases between the two germline ends. TCRdb recomputed calls from the 5' RACE reads with MiXCR, one row per CDR3 protein. Here the sample spans 200,000 to 300,000 distinct CDR3 sequences, roughly 32% being singletons. This TCR came from a male donor with ankylosing spondylitis or in good health (not recorded which). The sequenced sample was blood, either unsorted or a sorted T cell fraction (not recorded which). The J gene is TRBJ1-1, the V gene TRBV20-1; the D is unclear. In DNA form, the CDR3 reads TGCAGTGTCCCGGGAGGGCGAGGGAACACTGAAGCTTTCTTT. Residues: CSVPGGRGNTEAFF.